These T cell receptor beta chains were read from a single sample in a study of control samples from healthy donors and cancer patients. Using immunoSEQ multiplex PCR, the repertoire was profiled, and TCRdb retains in-frame clones only, with some absent. The data hold 60,000 or so clones, with roughly 87% observed a single time. Source material: blood. These receptor sequences come from a man aged 45-65 years in good health. The CDR3 runs from the conserved cysteine through the conserved F or W. Each record gives: J gene, D gene, V gene, CDR3 protein. The D gene is left open where the match is weak.

>TRBJ1-3|TRBD1|TRBV2
CASSGLDRAGNTIYF
>TRBJ2-1|TRBD2|TRBV30
CAWSGLAGSSYNEQFF
>TRBJ2-7|NA|TRBV28
CASMSRRTSWEQYF
>TRBJ2-3|NA|TRBV12-3/TRBV12-4
CASTSTDTQYF
>TRBJ2-2|NA|TRBV27
CASSAGLSFGELFF
>TRBJ2-1|NA|TRBV12-3/TRBV12-4
CASSQGGNNEQFF
>TRBJ1-5|NA|TRBV5-1
CASSLGEKGQPQHF
>TRBJ1-1|TRBD1|TRBV10-3
CAISGSSTGGSTEAFF
>TRBJ2-1|TRBD1|TRBV5-1
CASSPGDRGIYEQFF
>TRBJ2-3|TRBD2|TRBV6-1
CASSEYPTAHLSGRSFSGTDTQYF
>TRBJ2-6|TRBD1|TRBV19
CASSTLTGTGGGANVLTF
>TRBJ1-1|NA|TRBV11-2
CASSSGGSTEAFF
>TRBJ2-7|NA|TRBV28
CASSFQDGSYEQYF
>TRBJ2-7|NA|TRBV7-9
CASSSKHSNHAYEQYF
>TRBJ1-2|NA|TRBV9
CASSADGANYGYTF
>TRBJ1-1|NA|TRBV5-1
CASSLGEGHGTEAFF
>TRBJ1-1|TRBD1|TRBV28
CASNRDRRNTEAFF
>TRBJ2-7|NA|TRBV27
CASSGQSHLREQYF
>TRBJ2-1|TRBD2|TRBV5-5
CASRVAGSYNEQFF
>TRBJ2-7|TRBD2|TRBV29-1
CSVEDGGSSYEQYF
>TRBJ2-7|NA|TRBV27
CASSLSSYEQYF
>TRBJ1-2|NA|TRBV6-1
CASSEGAERSYTF
>TRBJ2-1|TRBD2|TRBV29-1
CSVEYAGTSGNEQFF
>TRBJ2-4|NA|TRBV19
CASRTGRGNKNIQYF
>TRBJ2-1|TRBD2|TRBV24-1
CATSDYGLAGGNEQFF
>TRBJ1-2|NA|TRBV28
CASSLNLGRGYTF
>TRBJ2-2|TRBD1|TRBV9
CASSPQGAPGTGELFF
>TRBJ1-6|NA|TRBV21-1
CASSTPTPLHF
>TRBJ2-1|TRBD2|TRBV5-1
CASSPGTSGRAVANNEQFF
>TRBJ1-1|NA|TRBV28
CASSLGGWTEAFF
>TRBJ2-3|TRBD2|TRBV3-1/TRBV3-2
CASSSTSGRASGPDTQYF
>TRBJ2-3|NA|TRBV18
CASSPNPSSRDTQYF
>TRBJ1-3|NA|TRBV9
CASSTSRNPGNTIYF